One sample yielded the 19 T cell receptor beta chains listed below, sequenced in a study of tumor-infiltrating lymphocytes in primary liver carcinoma. Blood RNA was derived from unsorted whole blood, and germline DNA was extracted too. Synthesis of TCR beta cDNA was carried out from 500 ng total RNA with a constant-region primer. Three nested multiplex PCR rounds, a slightly modified ARM-PCR method, built the TCR beta libraries. In the first two PCR rounds, TRBV1-TRBV30 forward primers were paired with a C-beta reverse primer, and each round lasted roughly 10 cycles. TCRdb redid the calling of the multiplex PCR reads with MiXCR, one entry per CDR3 protein. The sample includes over 250,000 distinct CDR3 sequences, 50% to 75% seen only once; the top ten take about a sixth. Sample: peripheral blood. Source of these receptors: a woman in her 30s with primary liver carcinoma and hepatitis B virus infection.

This rearrangement joins TRBV6-1 to TRBJ1-4, with D perhaps TRBD1 (5 bases). The germline V gene encodes CDR1 MNHNS and CDR2 SASEGT. This CDR3 has 14 residues. V lost 8 bases and J lost 2, with 12 bases in between. The CDR3 spells CASGQGGTNEKLFF. As DNA, the CDR3 is TGTGCCAGCGGGCAGGGAGGCACTAATGAAAAACTGTTTTTT.

There are many counts of this clonotype. The rearrangement joins TRBV11-3 to TRBJ2-1; 10 positions agree with TRBD2. This CDR3 is 19 amino acids long. CDR1 is SGHNT, CDR2 YENEEA, per germline. V was pared by 5 bases and J by 10 bases, with 23 bases of the junction left unmatched. The CDR3 here is CASSLRKAGGPARVGEQFF. The CDR3 DNA sequence: TGTGCCAGCAGCCTACGAAAAGCGGGAGGGCCCGCGCGCGTAGGGGAGCAGTTCTTC.

This clonotype was observed many times. The chain is built from TRBV4-2 and TRBJ2-4, with a possible D match to TRBD2 (5 bases). The CDR3 is made up of 14 amino acids. Germline V gives CDR1 LGHNA, CDR2 YNFKEQ. V was cut by 4 bases and J by 7 bases, with 14 bases left in between. The CDR3: CASSPETGSNIQYF. DNA for the CDR3: TGTGCCAGCAGCCCGGAAACGGGGTCCAACATTCAGTACTTC.

A word on this clonotype: A much more abundant neighbour one base away suggests this may be a read error. This sequence joins TRBV6-5 and TRBJ2-1; TRBD2 might be the D (5 bases). CDR1 is MNHEY, CDR2 SVGAGI, per germline. The CDR3 contains 13 residues. The CDR3 DNA follows: TGTGTCAGCAGGACGTGGGAGCTGAAAGAGCAGTTCTTC. It codes for CVSRTWELKEQFF.

The chain links TRBV7-9 to TRBJ2-2; D ambiguous. The CDR3 sequence is 13 residues long. CDR1 is SEHNR, CDR2 FQNEAQ, per germline (reference sequence). Trimming removed 6 bases at V and 3 bases at J, with 8 bases between. Here the CDR3 reads CASRMTHTGELFF. DNA for the CDR3: TGTGCCAGCAGGATGACACACACCGGGGAGCTGTTTTTT.

Turning to this clonotype: The germline gene is not matched at one end of the junction; a read error may be the cause. The chain couples TRBV11-3 to TRBJ2-1; D is undetermined. The CDR3 sequence is 13 residues long. Germline V gene data show CDR1 as SGHNT and CDR2 as YENEEA. CDR3 DNA sequence: TGTGTCAGCAGCTTAGTAGGTCACAATGAGCAGTTCTTC. Translating gives CVSSLVGHNEQFF.

Comments on this clonotype: This may be a read error: a much more frequent sequence differs by one nucleotide. A read error is likely, as this CDR3 ends without the conserved phenylalanine or tryptophan. The chain uses TRBV7-8 and TRBJ1-2; no firm D call. Between the trimmed V and J ends, which lost 1 base and 5 bases, there was a span of 8 bases. The germline V gene encodes CDR1 SGHVS and CDR2 FQNEAQ. The CDR3 runs to 13 residues. CDR3 protein: CASSLDRDYGYTL. The CDR3 region has the DNA TGTGCCAGCAGCTTAGACCGTGATTATGGCTACACCTTA.

This clonotype was observed many times. V usage is TRBV11-2 and J usage is TRBJ2-4, with 11 bases lining up with TRBD2. The V gene's germline CDR1 is SGHAT and CDR2 FQNNGV. With 2 bases clipped from V and 0 bases from J, the junction kept 9 bases outside the gene matches. This CDR3 is built from 19 residues. CDR3 sequence reads: CASSLSGGTSGLAKNIQYF. Written as DNA, the CDR3 is TGTGCCAGCAGCTTAAGTGGTGGGACTAGCGGACTAGCCAAAAACATTCAGTACTTC.

The rearrangement uses TRBV5-4 and TRBJ2-3; D gene uncertain. CDR1 SGHNT and CDR2 YYREEE come from the germline V gene (reference sequence). The V end was cut by 0 bases, the J end by 2 bases, with 13 bases between. CDR3 size: 16 residues. The CDR3: CASSLGRKKDTDTQYF. CDR3 DNA sequence: TGTGCCAGCAGCTTGGGTAGGAAAAAGGACACAGATACGCAGTATTTT.

The V gene is TRBV11-2, the J gene TRBJ1-2; tentative D call: TRBD1 (5 bases). CDR3 size: 16 residues. Trimming removed 9 bases at V and 1 base at J, with 21 bases between. In germline, CDR1 is SGHAT, CDR2 FQNNGV. This CDR3 is CASNSPGTAYNYGYTF. The CDR3 coding sequence is TGTGCCAGTAACTCTCCCGGGACGGCGTATAACTATGGCTACACCTTC.

The chain combines TRBV7-9 with TRBJ2-5; D unresolved. This CDR3 comprises 17 residues. CDR1 is SEHNR and CDR2 is FQNEAQ in the germline V gene (reference sequence). Trimming shortened V by 3 bases and J by 2 bases, and 19 bases separated the two germline ends. Here the CDR3 reads CASSFSDDKATQETQYF. The CDR3 DNA reads TGTGCCAGCAGCTTCTCCGATGATAAGGCGACTCAAGAGACCCAGTACTTC.

This clonotype was observed once. The J gene is TRBJ2-7, the V gene TRBV7-8; no clear D gene. Germline V gene sequence: CDR1 SGHVS, CDR2 FQNEAQ. CDR3 size: 13 residues. V shed 3 bases and J shed 4 bases, with 10 bases lying between them. CDR3 loop: CASSFGRHYEQYF. The CDR3 nucleotides are TGTGCCAGCAGCTTCGGCAGACATTACGAGCAGTACTTC.

On this clonotype itself: The CDR3 does not close with the conserved phenylalanine or tryptophan, likely indicating a read error. The J gene is TRBJ2-3, the V gene TRBV30; the D call may be TRBD1 or TRBD2 (6 bases each). Germline lookup yields CDR1 GTSNPN and CDR2 SVGIG (reference sequence). This CDR3 comprises 14 residues. CDR3 amino acids: CAWTSGALGDMQYS. In DNA, the CDR3 is TGTGCCTGGACCTCGGGGGCGCTTGGAGATATGCAGTATTCT.

A single count supports this clonotype. The chain employs TRBV7-2 and TRBJ2-7; D possibly uses TRBD1 or TRBD2 (5 bases each). The length of the CDR3 is 15 residues. The germline CDR1 and CDR2 sequences are SGHTA and FQGNSA. The ends were cut back, 2 bases at V and 1 base at J, with 12 bases in the middle. The CDR3 here is CASSLWGTGSYEQYF. The CDR3 region has the DNA TGTGCCAGCAGCTTATGGGGGACCGGATCCTACGAGCAGTACTTC.

This clonotype was seen more than once but under ten times. This sequence joins TRBV12-3 or TRBV12-4 and TRBJ1-2; D unclear. The length of the CDR3 is 12 residues. V was cut by 3 bases and J by 5 bases, with 7 bases left in between. The CDR3 here is CASSFREYGYTF. The DNA for the CDR3 is TGTGCCAGCAGTTTCCGGGAGTATGGCTACACCTTC.

This clonotype was picked up many times. The CDR3 DNA sequence: TGTGCCAGCAGTTTTGGGTTGGGGCCTAGCAATCAGCCCCAGCATTTT. The encoded protein is CASSFGLGPSNQPQHF. The chain combines TRBV7-9 with TRBJ1-5, with a weak D call TRBD1 (5 bases). CDR3 length equals 16 residues. V was clipped by 6 bases and J by 0 bases, with 15 bases between them. In germline, CDR1 is SEHNR, CDR2 FQNEAQ (reference sequence).

About this clonotype: No conserved phenylalanine or tryptophan is present at the end of the CDR3, so a read error is the likely explanation. The chain employs TRBV6-5 and TRBJ2-1; D uncertain. The germline V gene encodes CDR1 MNHEY and CDR2 SVGAGI. There are 16 residues in the CDR3. The germline V and J ends were trimmed by 0 bases and 0 bases, with 9 bases remaining between them. CDR3 protein: CASSYSIVGSYNEQFL. Here the CDR3 DNA reads TGTGCCAGCAGTTACTCGATTGTTGGCTCCTACAATGAGCAGTTCTTA.

As to this clonotype: This may be a read error, as it is one base from a much larger clone. The chain joins TRBV10-2 to TRBJ1-6; no firm D call. The CDR3 length is 17 residues. Germline V gene data show CDR1 as WSHSY and CDR2 as SAAADI. In nucleotides, the CDR3 is TGCACCACCGCCGACGTGGGGTCCAGCTCCTATAATTCACCCCTCCACTTT. Its protein is CTTADVGSSSYNSPLHF.

Points on this clonotype: Relative to the germline gene, one junction end is altered; a read error may explain this. The J gene is TRBJ2-7, the V gene TRBV5-1; the D is unclear. Germline CDR1 reads SGHRS; CDR2 reads YFSETQ. This CDR3 comprises 14 residues. This CDR3 is CASSLGPYSYKQYF. CDR3 bases: TGCGCCAGCAGCTTGGGTCCTTACTCCTACAAGCAGTACTTC.